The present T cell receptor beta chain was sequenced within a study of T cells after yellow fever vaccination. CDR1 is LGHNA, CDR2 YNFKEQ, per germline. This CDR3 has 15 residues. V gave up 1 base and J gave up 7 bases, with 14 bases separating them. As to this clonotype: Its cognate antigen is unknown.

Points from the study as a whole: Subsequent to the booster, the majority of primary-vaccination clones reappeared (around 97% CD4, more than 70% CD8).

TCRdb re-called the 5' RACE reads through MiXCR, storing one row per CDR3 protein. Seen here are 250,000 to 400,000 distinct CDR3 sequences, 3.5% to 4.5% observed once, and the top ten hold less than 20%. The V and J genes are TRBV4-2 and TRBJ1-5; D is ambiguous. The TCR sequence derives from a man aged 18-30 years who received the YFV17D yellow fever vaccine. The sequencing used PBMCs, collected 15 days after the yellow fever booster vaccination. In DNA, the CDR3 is TGTGCCAGCAGCCAAGCGCTAGGGATAGGGCAGCCCCAGCATTTT. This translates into CASSQALGIGQPQHF.